Described below is a single T cell receptor (beta chain) sequence and its context. In the original workflow: Quantification of nucleated cells was approximated via reference gene primer amplification. Clones were read by immunoSEQ multiplex PCR, and TCRdb kept only the in-frame ones, dropping some. V, J and clone size were drawn from that table, and D and trimming were deduced from the DNA. The sample records about 74,000 clones, over 70% being singletons. The V gene's germline CDR1 is SGHRS and CDR2 YFSETQ. V lost 5 bases, J lost 2 bases, and 13 bases lay in between. This CDR3 contains 14 residues. These data belong to a study of blood T cell repertoires in COVID-19. Across the whole study: T cells, B-cell-depleted T cells, or PBMCs supplied cDNA or gDNA.

The TCR was taken from a human donor in a cohort sampled during active COVID-19. Specimen: peripheral blood. The chain has TRBV5-1 and TRBJ1-2, with a weak D call TRBD1 (5 bases). The CDR3: CASSSEGPNYGYTF. In DNA, the CDR3 is TGCGCCAGCAGTTCGGAGGGACCCAACTATGGCTACACCTTC. Full variable domain (remainder filled in from reference TRBV5-1 and TRBJ1-2): KAGVTQTPRYLIKTRGQQVTLSCSPISGHRSVSWYQQTPGQGLQFLFEYFSETQRNKGNFPGRFSGRQFSNSRSEMNVSTLELGDSALYLCASSSEGPNYGYTFGSGTRLTVV.